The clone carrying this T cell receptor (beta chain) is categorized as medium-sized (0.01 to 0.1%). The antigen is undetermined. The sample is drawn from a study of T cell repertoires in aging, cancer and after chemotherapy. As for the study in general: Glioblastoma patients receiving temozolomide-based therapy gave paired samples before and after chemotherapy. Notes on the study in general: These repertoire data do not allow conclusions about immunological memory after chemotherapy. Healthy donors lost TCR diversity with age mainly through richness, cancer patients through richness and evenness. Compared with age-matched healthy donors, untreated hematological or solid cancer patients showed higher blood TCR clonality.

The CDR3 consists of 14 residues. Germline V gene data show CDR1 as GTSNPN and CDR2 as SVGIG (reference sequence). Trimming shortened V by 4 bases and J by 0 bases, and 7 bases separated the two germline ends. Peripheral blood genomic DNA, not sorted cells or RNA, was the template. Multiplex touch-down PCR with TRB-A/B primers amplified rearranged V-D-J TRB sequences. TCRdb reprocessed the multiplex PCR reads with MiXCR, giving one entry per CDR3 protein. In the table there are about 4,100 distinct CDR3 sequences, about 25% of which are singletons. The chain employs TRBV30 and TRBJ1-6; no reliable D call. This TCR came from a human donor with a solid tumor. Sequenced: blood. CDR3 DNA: TGTGCCTGGACCCCAGGCTCCTATAATTCACCCCTCCACTTT. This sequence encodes CAWTPGSYNSPLHF.